This T cell receptor (beta chain) appears in the sequencing data of a study of OX40 agonist ivuxolimab in advanced cancers. Study details: Head and neck, renal cell, melanoma or hepatocellular carcinoma were the cancers that dose-escalation patients had.

Clones were read by immunoSEQ multiplex PCR, and TCRdb kept only the in-frame ones, dropping some. This sample has 35,000 to 55,000 clones, with about 80% found just once. The sample was CD4+ or CD8+ T cells sorted from blood, taken in a trial of the OX40 agonist ivuxolimab. This receptor was obtained from an adult with an advanced solid tumor such as melanoma, head and neck, liver or kidney cancer.

The CDR3 region is CASSHPPNETSGSTDTQYF. The DNA of the CDR3 is TGCGCCAGCAGTCACCCCCCGAACGAGACTAGCGGAAGCACAGATACGCAGTATTTT. The rearrangement joins TRBV23-1 to TRBJ2-3, with TRBD2 matching 9 bases. TRBV23-1 is recorded as an ORF, its role being uncertain. The CDR3 consists of 19 residues. With V trimmed by 3 bases and J by 0 bases, 13 bases remained unmatched.